The clone carrying this TCR beta chain has more than one count but fewer than ten. As yet, its antigen is unknown. TCRdb ran MiXCR on the RT-PCR reads and lists one entry per CDR3 protein. The table lists about 500,000 distinct CDR3 sequences, 10% to 15% of them singletons. V was trimmed by 1 base and J by 5 bases, leaving 11 bases between them. The length of the CDR3 is 14 residues. The data stem from a study of response to subunit inactivated influenza vaccine. Whole-study results and caveats: The authors suggested that every seasonal influenza vaccination recruits few new T cells.

The input for sequencing was PBMCs from blood, taken 40 to 50 days after vaccination. The TCR sequence derives from a man aged 50-59 years who received an inactivated influenza vaccine. The rearrangement joins TRBV12-3 or TRBV12-4 to TRBJ2-5; D may correspond to TRBD1 or TRBD2 (6 bases each). The CDR3 protein is CASSLGGTLETQYF. DNA of the CDR3: TGTGCCAGCAGTTTAGGCGGGACACTGGAGACCCAGTACTTC.